The sequence of this T cell receptor beta chain was determined in a study of long-term antiretroviral therapy in people with HIV. Germline trimming cut 5 bases from V and 0 bases from J; bases unmatched to any gene: 10. Germline V gives CDR1 MGHRA, CDR2 YSYEKL. This CDR3 spans 16 amino acids. Runs used v3.0 of the immunoSEQ assay and were done at survey level. Sequencing was performed with immunoSEQ multiplex PCR; in TCRdb, only in-frame clones are kept and a portion is missing. This table holds approximately 30,000 clones, roughly 80% found once. This clone was seen only a few times. This specimen was unsorted PBMCs, taken 0.8 years before starting antiretroviral therapy. This chain joins TRBV4-1 and TRBJ2-7, with 7 positions matching TRBD1. This clonotype was sampled from a man between 18 and 29 years old with HIV. CDR3 sequence reads: CASSAQTGSFSYEQYF. The CDR3 DNA is TGCGCCAGCAGCGCCCAGACAGGGTCCTTCTCCTACGAGCAGTACTTC.